Listed below are T cell receptor beta chains from one sample, sequenced in a study of T-cell memory formation after mild COVID-19. From the 5' RACE reads, TCRdb called clonotypes with MiXCR, one entry per CDR3 protein. The table shows hundreds of thousands of distinct CDR3 sequences, with around 19% occurring only once. Sequencing was performed on PBMCs or a T cell subset sorted from them (not recorded which). These receptors were collected from a man between 18 and 29 years old who had mild COVID-19 (a few samples of this study predate the infection). Cell type and time point are not known. The CDR3 runs from the conserved cysteine through the conserved F or W. D genes are given only for firm matches. Only some rows state a clone size, as once, few, many or a class for expanded clones.

clone_size j_call d_call v_call cdr3_aa cdr3_nt
few TRBJ1-2 . TRBV2 CASSEAKRNYGYTF TGTGCCAGCAGTGAAGCTAAACGGAACTATGGCTACACCTTC
few TRBJ1-5 TRBD1 TRBV24-1 CATSDQTGGGQPQHF TGTGCCACCAGTGACCAGACAGGGGGCGGTCAGCCCCAGCATTTT
few TRBJ1-2 . TRBV29-1 CSVDVSGVYGYTF TGCAGCGTTGACGTTTCCGGGGTCTACGGCTACACCTTC
. TRBJ2-6 TRBD1 TRBV29-1 CSVPGQSSGANVLTF TGCAGCGTTCCGGGACAGAGCTCTGGGGCCAACGTCCTGACTTTC
few TRBJ1-1 . TRBV18 CASSPIEGNTEAFF TGTGCCAGCTCACCCATCGAAGGGAACACTGAAGCTTTCTTT
few TRBJ1-6 . TRBV7-9 CASSGWNNSPLHF TGTGCCAGCAGCGGGTGGAATAATTCACCCCTCCACTTT
few TRBJ2-3 . TRBV20-1 CSARPTGGGLQYF TGCAGTGCTAGACCTACGGGGGGCGGATTGCAGTATTTT
many TRBJ1-5 . TRBV5-1 CASSPGDSNQPQHF TGCGCCAGCAGCCCGGGTGATAGCAATCAGCCCCAGCATTTT
. TRBJ1-5 . TRBV20-1 CSARLGAYSNQPQHF TGCAGTGCTAGGCTCGGGGCCTATAGCAATCAGCCCCAGCATTTT
few TRBJ1-1 TRBD1 TRBV5-1 CASSAGGTDNTEAFF TGCGCCAGCAGCGCGGGTGGGACAGATAACACTGAAGCTTTCTTT
few TRBJ2-1 . TRBV27 CASSLGPRGSGDYNEQFF TGTGCCAGCAGTTTAGGGCCCCGGGGGTCGGGGGATTACAATGAGCAGTTCTTC
. TRBJ2-1 TRBD2 TRBV5-1 CASSFATSGGNEQFF TGCGCCAGCAGCTTTGCGACTAGCGGGGGGAATGAGCAGTTCTTC
. TRBJ2-3 TRBD1 TRBV20-1 CSANRGSTDTQYF TGCAGTGCTAACAGGGGTAGCACAGATACGCAGTATTTT
. TRBJ2-5 . TRBV5-5 CASSWTGEETQYF TGTGCCAGCAGCTGGACGGGGGAAGAGACCCAGTACTTC
. TRBJ2-6 TRBD2 TRBV7-8 CASILRASGGFSSGANVLTF TGTGCCAGCATCTTGCGGGCTAGCGGGGGCTTCAGCTCTGGGGCCAACGTCCTGACTTTC
few TRBJ2-7 . TRBV10-3 CAISESAGARYEQYF TGTGCCATCAGTGAGTCGGCGGGGGCTCGGTACGAGCAGTACTTC
few TRBJ2-3 . TRBV6-2/TRBV6-3 CASSQGNTQYF TGTGCCAGCAGTCAAGGAAATACGCAGTATTTT
. TRBJ2-1 . TRBV7-7 CASSPPVGTSGDNEQFF TGTGCCAGCAGCCCCCCTGTCGGGACCTCAGGGGACAATGAGCAGTTCTTC
few TRBJ1-1 . TRBV15 CATGWQPRQKAFF TGTGCCACCGGATGGCAGCCCCGTCAGAAAGCTTTCTTT